This TCR beta chain comes out of a study of blood T cell repertoires in COVID-19. This clone was seen more than once but under ten times. Libraries were prepared by immunoSEQ multiplex PCR; TCRdb keeps only in-frame clonotypes and omits some of them. Of around 41,000 clones in the sample, 65% to 85% were seen once. The germline CDR1 and CDR2 sequences are GTSNPN and SVGIG (reference sequence). This CDR3 region has 13 residues. V lost 2 bases to trimming and J lost 1 base, with 8 bases between them. The V and J genes are TRBV30 and TRBJ1-1; tentatively, D is TRBD1 (5 bases). Sequenced sample: peripheral blood. This receptor was obtained from a woman of 80 years or more with active or convalescent COVID-19. The chain's CDR3 is CAWSPQGNTEAFF. For the CDR3, the DNA is TGTGCCTGGAGTCCCCAGGGGAACACTGAAGCTTTCTTT.